The 22 T cell receptor beta chains given below trace back to one sample, sequenced in a study of blood T cell repertoires in COVID-19. Produced via immunoSEQ multiplex PCR; TCRdb's table is partial and in-frame only. The table has tens of thousands of clones, about 80% seen once. What was sequenced was peripheral blood. Every receptor here comes from a man between 65 and 85 years old with acute or convalescent COVID-19.

The chain combines TRBV9 with TRBJ1-4, with a possible D match to TRBD1 (6 bases). Trimming shortened V by 0 bases and J by 7 bases, and 10 bases separated the two germline ends. The germline gives CDR1 SGDLS, CDR2 YYNGEE. The CDR3 is 14 amino acids. The CDR3 DNA reads as TGTGCCAGCAGCGTAGAGGGGGTCAGTGAAAAACTGTTTTTT. Amino acid sequence: CASSVEGVSEKLFF.

J is TRBJ1-2 and V is TRBV2, with D hard to call. The CDR3 runs to 12 residues. Trimming cost V 7 bases and J 1 base, with 7 bases left between them. Per germline, CDR1 SNHLY and CDR2 FYNNEI. CDR3 protein: CASNGDNYGYTF. Here the CDR3 DNA reads TGTGCCAGCAATGGAGATAACTATGGCTACACCTTC.

The rearrangement joins TRBV7-2 to TRBJ2-2; D may be TRBD1 (6 bases). This CDR3 region has 15 residues. V gave up 4 bases and J gave up 4 bases, with 13 bases separating them. CDR1 is SGHTA and CDR2 is FQGNSA in the germline V gene. The CDR3, as DNA: TGTGCCAGCAGCTCCCCTGGACAGTTCACCGGGGAGCTGTTTTTT. Protein product: CASSSPGQFTGELFF.

The chain carries TRBV28 and TRBJ1-5; D perhaps matches TRBD1 (5 bases). Looked up from germline, CDR1 is MDHEN and CDR2 is SYDVKM. Trimming removed 5 bases from V and 0 bases from J, with 8 bases in between. This CDR3 region has 14 residues. The CDR3 bases are TGTGCCAGCAGTAGACAGTATAGCAATCAGCCCCAGCATTTT. Protein product: CASSRQYSNQPQHF.

The V gene is TRBV3-1 (or the pseudogene TRBV3-2), the J gene TRBJ2-2; TRBD2 agrees at 16 bases. The germline V gene encodes CDR1 LGHDT and CDR2 YNNKEL (reference sequence). The J segment lost 2 bases and the V segment lost 11 bases, leaving 17 bases of the junction unmatched. The CDR3 extends over 20 amino acids. CDR3 amino acids: CAVHRGVGTSGGVNTGELFF. The CDR3 bases are TGTGCCGTCCACCGCGGGGTCGGGACTAGCGGGGGGGTTAACACCGGGGAGCTGTTTTTT.

This clone has just one count. The chain recombines TRBV5-1 with TRBJ1-6, with D maybe TRBD1 (6 bases). Trimming left V 1 base short and J 0 bases short, with 8 bases between. The CDR3 totals 16 residues. Germline CDR1 reads SGHRS; CDR2 reads YFSETQ. Written as DNA, the CDR3 is TGCGCCAGCAGCTTGCAGGGGAGCTCCTATAATTCACCCCTCCACTTT. It codes for CASSLQGSSYNSPLHF.

The gene calls are TRBV7-2 and TRBJ1-5; no clear D gene. The CDR3 is 14 residues long. V was shortened by 2 bases and J by 3 bases, with 8 bases between the two germline ends. Germline CDR1 and CDR2: SGHTA and FQGNSA. The CDR3 region has the DNA TGTGCCAGCAGCTTAACACCTTCCAATCAGCCCCAGCATTTT. Protein product: CASSLTPSNQPQHF.

The chain employs TRBV7-2 and TRBJ2-7, with 7 nucleotides matching TRBD1. This CDR3 comprises 13 residues. V lost 5 bases to trimming and J lost 5 bases; unmatched junction nucleotides: 6. Per germline, CDR1 SGHTA and CDR2 FQGNSA. The CDR3 sequence is CASSPGQIDEQYF. The CDR3 DNA follows: TGTGCCAGCAGCCCGGGACAGATAGACGAGCAGTACTTC.

The CDR3 DNA reads TGTGCCAGCAGGGGTGACACCTTTAGCAATCAGCCCCAGCATTTT. Its translation: CASRGDTFSNQPQHF. The rearrangement uses TRBV7-2 and TRBJ1-5; D is ambiguous. V was pared by 6 bases and J by 0 bases, with 12 bases between. CDR1 is SGHTA, CDR2 FQGNSA, per germline. This CDR3 spans 15 amino acids.

The chain combines TRBV19 with TRBJ2-7, with 8 nucleotides matching TRBD2. V was pared by 3 bases and J by 5 bases, with 9 bases of the junction left unmatched. CDR1 is LNHDA, CDR2 SQIVND, per germline (reference sequence). This CDR3 has 15 residues. CDR3 in DNA: TGTGCCAGTAGTATCTCGGCGGGGGGCAGGCACGAGCAGTACTTC. It translates to CASSISAGGRHEQYF.

As concerns this clone: A read error may produce the germline difference seen at one junction end. The CDR3 nucleotides are TGCCGCGTTGCTTCTGGGGGGTACCGGGGGGAGCAGTACTTC. It yields the protein CRVASGGYRGEQYF. The V and J genes are TRBV29-1 and TRBJ2-7, with D maybe TRBD2 (6 bases). CDR1 is SQVTM and CDR2 is ANQGSEA in the germline V gene. This CDR3 is built from 14 residues.

The chain uses TRBV7-6 and TRBJ1-5; D gene uncertain. Per the germline V gene, CDR1 is SGHVS and CDR2 is FNYEAQ. The CDR3 is 15 residues long. The V end was cut by 4 bases, the J end by 0 bases, with 10 bases between. CDR3 nucleotides: TGTGCCAGCAGCTCCGGGATTTATAGCAATCAGCCCCAGCATTTT. This encodes CASSSGIYSNQPQHF.

The rearrangement links TRBV2 to TRBJ1-5; D uncertain. The germline V gene has CDR1 SNHLY and CDR2 FYNNEI. Trimming removed 7 bases from V and 3 bases from J, with 10 bases in between. The CDR3 runs 13 residues. In DNA, the CDR3 is TGTGCCAGCATGGTGGAGTTCAATCAGCCCCAGCATTTT. Protein product: CASMVEFNQPQHF.

The chain couples TRBV19 to TRBJ1-5, with a weak D call TRBD1 (6 bases). The CDR3 consists of 13 residues. Germline V gene sequence: CDR1 LNHDA, CDR2 SQIVND (reference sequence). Trimming pared 5 bases from V and 6 bases from J, leaving 11 bases between. CDR3 in amino acids: CASSPNRAQPQHF. DNA of the CDR3: TGTGCCAGTAGTCCCAACAGGGCTCAGCCCCAGCATTTT.

The chain links TRBV7-6 to TRBJ2-2, with TRBD2 matching 8 bases. The V segment lost 5 bases and the J segment 6 bases; nucleotides outside the gene matches: 11. The CDR3 has 16 amino acids. Per the germline V gene, CDR1 is SGHVS and CDR2 is FNYEAQ. The chain's CDR3 is CASSKSGTRSPGELFF. DNA of the CDR3: TGTGCCAGCAGCAAATCCGGGACTAGATCCCCCGGGGAGCTGTTTTTT.

The gene calls are TRBV7-2 and TRBJ2-7; 9 bases fit TRBD1. This CDR3 comprises 19 residues. Germline V gene lookup returns CDR1 SGHTA and CDR2 FQGNSA. The ends lost 2 bases at V and 2 bases at J; junction bases unmatched: 16. The chain's CDR3 is CASSLKRGLGQGRAYEQYF. CDR3 DNA sequence: TGTGCCAGCAGCTTAAAGCGGGGATTGGGACAGGGACGAGCCTACGAGCAGTACTTC.

The genes are TRBV18 and TRBJ1-1; TRBD1 is a possible D gene (6 bases). Trimming stripped 4 bases from V and 2 bases from J, with 11 bases between. Germline-derived CDR1 and CDR2 are KGHSH and LQKENI. The CDR3 contains 14 residues. CDR3 sequence: CASSRDKFNTEAFF. Here the CDR3 DNA reads TGTGCCAGCTCACGGGACAAGTTTAACACTGAAGCTTTCTTT.

The rearrangement links TRBV12-3 or TRBV12-4 to TRBJ1-1, with no clear D. The CDR3 runs to 11 residues. Trimming took off 1 base at V and 12 bases at J, with 9 bases between the two ends. CDR3 residues: CASSLDPFPFF. As DNA, the CDR3 is TGTGCCAGCAGTTTAGATCCTTTCCCTTTCTTT.

The gene calls are TRBV28 and TRBJ1-3, with D tentatively TRBD1 (5 bases). The CDR3 consists of 14 residues. Trimming stripped 6 bases from V and 4 bases from J, with 13 bases between. Germline V gene sequence: CDR1 MDHEN, CDR2 SYDVKM. The CDR3 DNA is TGTGCCAGCAGGCCCCATGGGGGGGGAAACACCATATATTTT. This translates into CASRPHGGGNTIYF.

The V gene is TRBV28, the J gene TRBJ2-1; 7 bases fit TRBD1. Losses at the gene ends were 4 bases for V and 3 bases for J; bases not matched to a gene: 6. The CDR3 sequence is 15 residues long. The germline gives CDR1 MDHEN, CDR2 SYDVKM. Here the CDR3 reads CASSSLGTVYNEQFF. As DNA, the CDR3 is TGTGCCAGCAGTTCCCTCGGGACAGTCTACAATGAGCAGTTCTTC.

DNA of the CDR3: TGTGCCAGCAGCCCTTGGGCTAGCGGGGGTCCATTGGGCACAGATACGCAGTATTTT. This encodes CASSPWASGGPLGTDTQYF. This chain connects TRBV4-2 to TRBJ2-3; the match to TRBD2 covers 10 bases. V was clipped by 4 bases and J by 1 base; unmatched bases: 14. The CDR3 consists of 19 residues. Germline V CDR1 and CDR2: LGHNA, YNFKEQ.

The V gene is TRBV6-5, the J gene TRBJ1-1, with 8 nucleotides matching TRBD1. Germline assignment: CDR1 MNHEY and CDR2 SVGAGI. The CDR3 loop spans 16 amino acids. Unmatched junction bases numbered 5, after V lost 2 bases and J lost 0 bases. The CDR3 nucleotides are TGTGCCAGCAGTTACGGCCTGGACAGGGTGAACACTGAAGCTTTCTTT. This encodes CASSYGLDRVNTEAFF.